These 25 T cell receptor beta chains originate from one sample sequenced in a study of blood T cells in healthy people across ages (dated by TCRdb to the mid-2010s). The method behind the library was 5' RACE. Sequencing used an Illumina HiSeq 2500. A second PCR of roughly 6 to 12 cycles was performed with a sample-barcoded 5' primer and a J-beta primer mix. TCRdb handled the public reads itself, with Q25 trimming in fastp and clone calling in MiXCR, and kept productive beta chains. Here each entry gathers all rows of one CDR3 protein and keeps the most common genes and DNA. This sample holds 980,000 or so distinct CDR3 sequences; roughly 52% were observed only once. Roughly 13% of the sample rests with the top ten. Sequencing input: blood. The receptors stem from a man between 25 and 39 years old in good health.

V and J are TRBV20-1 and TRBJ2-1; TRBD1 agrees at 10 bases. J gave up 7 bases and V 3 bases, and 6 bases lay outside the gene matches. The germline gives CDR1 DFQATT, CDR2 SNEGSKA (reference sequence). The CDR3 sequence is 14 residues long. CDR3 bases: TGCAGTGCTAGGAGGGGACAGGGGTCGAATGAGCAGTTCTTC. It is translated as CSARRGQGSNEQFF.

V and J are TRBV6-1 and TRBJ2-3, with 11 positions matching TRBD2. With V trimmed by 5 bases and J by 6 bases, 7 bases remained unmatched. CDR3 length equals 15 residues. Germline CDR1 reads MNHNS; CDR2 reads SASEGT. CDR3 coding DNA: TGTGCCAGCAGTATTACTAGCGGGGGAGGGGATACGCAGTATTTT. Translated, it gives CASSITSGGGDTQYF.

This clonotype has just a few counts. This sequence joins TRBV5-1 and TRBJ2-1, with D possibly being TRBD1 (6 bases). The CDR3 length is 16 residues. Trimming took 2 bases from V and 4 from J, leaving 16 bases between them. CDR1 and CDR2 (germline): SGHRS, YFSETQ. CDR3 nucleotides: TGCGCCAGCAGCTTAGAGGCACAGGGAGAGTACAATGAGCAGTTCTTC. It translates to CASSLEAQGEYNEQFF.

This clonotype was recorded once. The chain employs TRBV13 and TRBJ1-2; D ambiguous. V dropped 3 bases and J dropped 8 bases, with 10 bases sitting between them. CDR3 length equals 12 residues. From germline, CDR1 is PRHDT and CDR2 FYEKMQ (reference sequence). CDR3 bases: TGTGCCAGCAGCTTGCAGGTACAGGGCTACACCTTC. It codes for CASSLQVQGYTF.

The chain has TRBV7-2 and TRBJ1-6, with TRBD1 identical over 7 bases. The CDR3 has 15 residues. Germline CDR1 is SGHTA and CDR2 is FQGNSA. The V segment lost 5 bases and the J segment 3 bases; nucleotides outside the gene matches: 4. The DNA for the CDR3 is TGTGCCAGCAGCCGGGACAGACTCTATAATTCACCCCTCCACTTT. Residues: CASSRDRLYNSPLHF.

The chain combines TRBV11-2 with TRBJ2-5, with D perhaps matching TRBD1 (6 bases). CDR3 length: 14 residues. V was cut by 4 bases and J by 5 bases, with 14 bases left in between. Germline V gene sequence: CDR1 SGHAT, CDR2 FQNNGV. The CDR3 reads CASSSLPGEETQYF. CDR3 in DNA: TGTGCCAGCAGCTCACTCCCAGGGGAGGAGACCCAGTACTTC.

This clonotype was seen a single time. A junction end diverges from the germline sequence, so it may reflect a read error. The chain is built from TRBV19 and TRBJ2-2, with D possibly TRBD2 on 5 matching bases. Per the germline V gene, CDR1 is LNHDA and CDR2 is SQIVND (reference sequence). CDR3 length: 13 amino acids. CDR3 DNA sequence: TGTGCCAGTAGTGTGAGTAGCACCGGGGAGTTGTTTTTT. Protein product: CASSVSSTGELFF.

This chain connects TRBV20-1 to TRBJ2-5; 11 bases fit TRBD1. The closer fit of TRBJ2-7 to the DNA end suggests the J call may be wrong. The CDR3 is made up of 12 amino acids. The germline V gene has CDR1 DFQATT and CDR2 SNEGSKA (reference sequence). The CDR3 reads CSAGTGGYEQYF. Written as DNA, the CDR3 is TGCAGTGCTGGGACAGGGGGCTACGAGCAGTACTTC.

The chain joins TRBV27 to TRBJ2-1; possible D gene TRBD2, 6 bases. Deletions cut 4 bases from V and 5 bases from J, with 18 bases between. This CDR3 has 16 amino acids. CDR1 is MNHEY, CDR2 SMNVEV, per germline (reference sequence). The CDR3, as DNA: TGTGCCAGCAGTTCTGGTCAAGCGGGTCACCACAATGAGCAGTTCTTC. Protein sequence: CASSSGQAGHHNEQFF.

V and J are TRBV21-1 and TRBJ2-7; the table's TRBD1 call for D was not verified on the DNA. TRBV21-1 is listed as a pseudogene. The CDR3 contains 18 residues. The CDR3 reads CASNKNSEGTGTTYEQYF. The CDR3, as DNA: TGTGCCAGCAACAAAAACTCGGAAGGGACAGGGACAACCTACGAGCAGTACTTC.

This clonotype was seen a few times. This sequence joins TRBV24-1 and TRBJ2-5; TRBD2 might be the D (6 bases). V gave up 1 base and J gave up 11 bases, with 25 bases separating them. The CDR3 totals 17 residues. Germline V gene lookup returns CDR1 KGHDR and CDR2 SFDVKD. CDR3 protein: CATSDLRDGKDYNEQYF. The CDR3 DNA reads TGTGCCACCAGTGATTTAAGGGACGGGAAGGACTACAATGAGCAGTACTTC.

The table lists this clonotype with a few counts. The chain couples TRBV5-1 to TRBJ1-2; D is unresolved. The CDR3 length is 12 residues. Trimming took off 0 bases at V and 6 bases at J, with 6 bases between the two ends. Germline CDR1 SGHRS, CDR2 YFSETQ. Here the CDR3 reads CASSLGIDGYTF. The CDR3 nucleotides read TGCGCCAGCAGCTTGGGAATCGATGGCTACACCTTC.

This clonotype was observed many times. Here the CDR3 reads CASSLRGELFF. In DNA form, the CDR3 reads TGTGCCAGCAGTTTACGAGGGGAGCTGTTTTTT. V gene TRBV28 combines with J gene TRBJ2-2; no definite D call. The V gene's germline CDR1 is MDHEN and CDR2 SYDVKM. The ends were cut back, 2 bases at V and 8 bases at J, with 3 bases in the middle. The CDR3 extends over 11 amino acids.

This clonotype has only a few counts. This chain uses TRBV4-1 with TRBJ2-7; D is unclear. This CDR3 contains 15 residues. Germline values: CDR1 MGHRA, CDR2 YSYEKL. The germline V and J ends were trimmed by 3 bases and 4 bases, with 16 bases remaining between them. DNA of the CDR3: TGCGCCAGCAGCCATAGTGACAACACCAATTACGAGCAGTACTTC. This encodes CASSHSDNTNYEQYF.

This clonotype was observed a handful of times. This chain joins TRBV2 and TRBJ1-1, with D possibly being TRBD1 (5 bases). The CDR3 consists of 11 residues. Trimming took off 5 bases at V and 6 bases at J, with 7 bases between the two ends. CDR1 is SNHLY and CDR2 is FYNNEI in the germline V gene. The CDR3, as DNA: TGTGCCAGCAGTCAGGGCCCTGAAGCTTTCTTT. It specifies CASSQGPEAFF.

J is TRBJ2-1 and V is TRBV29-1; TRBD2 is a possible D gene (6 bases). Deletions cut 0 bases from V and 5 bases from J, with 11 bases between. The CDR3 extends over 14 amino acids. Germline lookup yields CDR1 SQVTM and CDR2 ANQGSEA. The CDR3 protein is CSVEERGLDNEQFF. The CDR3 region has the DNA TGCAGCGTTGAAGAAAGGGGACTCGACAATGAGCAGTTCTTC.

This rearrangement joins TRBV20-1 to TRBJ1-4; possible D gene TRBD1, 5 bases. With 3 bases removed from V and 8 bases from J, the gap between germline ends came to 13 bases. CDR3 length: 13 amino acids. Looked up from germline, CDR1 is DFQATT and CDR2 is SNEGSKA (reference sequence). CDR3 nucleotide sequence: TGCAGTGCTAGTGCCCAGGGCTACGAAAAACTGTTTTTT. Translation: CSASAQGYEKLFF.

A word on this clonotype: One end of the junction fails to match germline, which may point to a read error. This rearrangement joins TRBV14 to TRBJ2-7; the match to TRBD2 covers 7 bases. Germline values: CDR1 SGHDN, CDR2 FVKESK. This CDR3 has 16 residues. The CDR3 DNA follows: TGTGTCAGCAGCCAGGTAGTAGGGACTACCTCCTACGAGCAGTACTTC. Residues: CVSSQVVGTTSYEQYF.

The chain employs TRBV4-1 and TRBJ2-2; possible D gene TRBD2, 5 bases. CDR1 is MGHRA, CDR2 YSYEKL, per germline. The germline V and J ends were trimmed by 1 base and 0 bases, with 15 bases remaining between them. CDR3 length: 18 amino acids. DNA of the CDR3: TGCGCCAGCAGCCAAGGGGAGAGGCACAGATCGAACACCGGGGAGCTGTTTTTT. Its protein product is CASSQGERHRSNTGELFF.

The CDR3 nucleotides read TGTGCCAGCAGCCCATATGATACTGAAGCTTTCTTT. This encodes CASSPYDTEAFF. This chain connects TRBV12-3 or TRBV12-4 to TRBJ1-1; D ambiguous. Trimming took off 6 bases at V and 5 bases at J, with 10 bases between the two ends. The CDR3 contains 12 residues.

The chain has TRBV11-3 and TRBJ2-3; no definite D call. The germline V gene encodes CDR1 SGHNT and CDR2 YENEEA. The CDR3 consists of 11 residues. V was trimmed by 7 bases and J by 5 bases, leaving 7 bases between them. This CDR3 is CASKGIDTQYF. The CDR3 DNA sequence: TGTGCCAGCAAAGGGATAGATACGCAGTATTTT.

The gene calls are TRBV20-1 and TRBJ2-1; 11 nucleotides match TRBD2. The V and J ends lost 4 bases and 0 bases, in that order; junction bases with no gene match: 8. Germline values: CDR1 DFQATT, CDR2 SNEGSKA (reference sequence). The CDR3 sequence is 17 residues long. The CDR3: CSATTSGGLNSYNEQFF. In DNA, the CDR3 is TGCAGTGCTACAACTAGCGGGGGCTTAAACTCCTACAATGAGCAGTTCTTC.

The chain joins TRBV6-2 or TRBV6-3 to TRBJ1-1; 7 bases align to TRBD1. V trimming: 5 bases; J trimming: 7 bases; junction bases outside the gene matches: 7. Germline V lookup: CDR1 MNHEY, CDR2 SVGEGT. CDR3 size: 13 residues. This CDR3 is CASSPGGGGEAFF. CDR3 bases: TGTGCCAGCAGTCCGGGAGGGGGCGGTGAAGCTTTCTTT.

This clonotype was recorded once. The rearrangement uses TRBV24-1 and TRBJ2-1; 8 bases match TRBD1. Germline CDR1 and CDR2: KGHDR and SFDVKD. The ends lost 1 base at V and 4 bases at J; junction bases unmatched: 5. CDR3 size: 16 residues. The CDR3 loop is CATSDFAGGGYNEQFF. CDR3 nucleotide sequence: TGTGCCACCAGTGATTTCGCAGGGGGCGGGTACAATGAGCAGTTCTTC.

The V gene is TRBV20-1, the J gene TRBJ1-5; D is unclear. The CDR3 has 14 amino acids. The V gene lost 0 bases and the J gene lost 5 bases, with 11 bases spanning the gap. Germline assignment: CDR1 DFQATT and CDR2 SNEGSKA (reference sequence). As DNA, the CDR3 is TGCAGTGCTAGAGAACCCCGTGGGGATCAGCCCCAGCATTTT. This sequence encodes CSAREPRGDQPQHF.